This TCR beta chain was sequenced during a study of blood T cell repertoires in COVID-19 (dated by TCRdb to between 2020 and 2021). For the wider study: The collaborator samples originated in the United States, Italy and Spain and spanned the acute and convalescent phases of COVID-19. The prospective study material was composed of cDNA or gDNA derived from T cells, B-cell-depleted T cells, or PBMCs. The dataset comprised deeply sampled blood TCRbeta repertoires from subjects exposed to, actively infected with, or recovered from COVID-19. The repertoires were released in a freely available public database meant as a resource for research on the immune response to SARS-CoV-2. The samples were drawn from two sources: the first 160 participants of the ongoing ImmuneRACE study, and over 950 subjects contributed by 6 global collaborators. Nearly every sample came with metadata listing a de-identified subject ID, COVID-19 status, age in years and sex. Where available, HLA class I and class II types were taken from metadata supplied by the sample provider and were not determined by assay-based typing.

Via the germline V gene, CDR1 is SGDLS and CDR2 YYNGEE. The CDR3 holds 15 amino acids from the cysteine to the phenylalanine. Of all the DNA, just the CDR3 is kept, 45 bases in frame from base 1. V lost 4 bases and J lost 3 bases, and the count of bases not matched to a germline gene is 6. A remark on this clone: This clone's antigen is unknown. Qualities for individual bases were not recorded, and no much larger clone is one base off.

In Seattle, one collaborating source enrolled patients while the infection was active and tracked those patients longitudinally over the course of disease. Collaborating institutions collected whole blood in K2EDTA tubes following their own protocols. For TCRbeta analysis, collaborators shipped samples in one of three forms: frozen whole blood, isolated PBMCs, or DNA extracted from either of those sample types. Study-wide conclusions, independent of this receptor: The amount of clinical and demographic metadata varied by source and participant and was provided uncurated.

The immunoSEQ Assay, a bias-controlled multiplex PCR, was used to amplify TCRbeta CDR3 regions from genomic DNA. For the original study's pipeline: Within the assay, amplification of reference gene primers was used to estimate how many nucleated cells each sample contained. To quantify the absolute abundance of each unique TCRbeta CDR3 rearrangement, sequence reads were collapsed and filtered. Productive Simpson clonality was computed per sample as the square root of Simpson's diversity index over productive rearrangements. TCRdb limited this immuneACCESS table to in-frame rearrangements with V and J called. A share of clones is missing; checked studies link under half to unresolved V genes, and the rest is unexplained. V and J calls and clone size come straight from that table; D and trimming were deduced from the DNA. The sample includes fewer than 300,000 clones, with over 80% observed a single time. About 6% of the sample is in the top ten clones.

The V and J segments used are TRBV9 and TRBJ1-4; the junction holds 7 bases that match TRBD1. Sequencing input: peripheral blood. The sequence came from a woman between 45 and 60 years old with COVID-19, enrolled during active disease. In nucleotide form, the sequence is TGTGCCAGCAGCAAACAGGGGAGGCCTAATGAAAAACTGTTTTTT. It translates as CASSKQGRPNEKLFF.